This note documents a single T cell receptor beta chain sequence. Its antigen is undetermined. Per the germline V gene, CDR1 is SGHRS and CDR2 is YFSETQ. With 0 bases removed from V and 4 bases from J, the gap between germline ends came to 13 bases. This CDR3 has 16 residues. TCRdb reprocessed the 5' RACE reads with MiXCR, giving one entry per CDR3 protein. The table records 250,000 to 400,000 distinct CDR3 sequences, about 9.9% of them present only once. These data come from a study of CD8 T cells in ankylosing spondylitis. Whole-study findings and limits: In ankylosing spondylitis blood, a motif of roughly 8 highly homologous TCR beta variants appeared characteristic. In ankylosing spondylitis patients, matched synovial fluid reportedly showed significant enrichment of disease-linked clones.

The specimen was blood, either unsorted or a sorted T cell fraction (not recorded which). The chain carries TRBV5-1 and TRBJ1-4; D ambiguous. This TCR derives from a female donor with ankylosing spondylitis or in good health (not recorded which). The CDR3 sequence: CASSLASRPRNEKLFF. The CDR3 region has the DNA TGCGCCAGCAGCTTGGCCAGTCGTCCCCGTAATGAAAAACTGTTTTTT.